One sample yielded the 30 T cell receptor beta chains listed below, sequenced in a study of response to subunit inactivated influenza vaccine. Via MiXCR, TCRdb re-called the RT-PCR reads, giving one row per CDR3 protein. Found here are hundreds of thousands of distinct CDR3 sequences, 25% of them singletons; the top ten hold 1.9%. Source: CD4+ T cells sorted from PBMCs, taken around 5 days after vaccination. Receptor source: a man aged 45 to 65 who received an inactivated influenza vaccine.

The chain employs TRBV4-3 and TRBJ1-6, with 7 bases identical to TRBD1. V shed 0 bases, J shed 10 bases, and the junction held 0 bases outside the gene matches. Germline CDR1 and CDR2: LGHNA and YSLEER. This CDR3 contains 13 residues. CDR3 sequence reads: CASSQEQGSPLHF. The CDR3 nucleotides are TGCGCCAGCAGCCAAGAACAGGGGTCACCCCTCCACTTT.

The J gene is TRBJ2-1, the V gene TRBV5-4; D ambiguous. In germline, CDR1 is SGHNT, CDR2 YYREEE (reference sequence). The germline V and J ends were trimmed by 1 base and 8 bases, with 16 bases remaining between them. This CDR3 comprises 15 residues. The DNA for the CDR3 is TGTGCCAGCAGCTTGACAGATCTGAACGGCTATGAGCAGTTCTTC. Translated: CASSLTDLNGYEQFF.

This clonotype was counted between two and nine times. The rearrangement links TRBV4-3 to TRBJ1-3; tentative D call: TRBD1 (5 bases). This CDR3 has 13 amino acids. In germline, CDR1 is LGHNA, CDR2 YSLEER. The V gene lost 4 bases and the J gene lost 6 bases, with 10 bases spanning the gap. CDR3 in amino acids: CASSPARANTIYF. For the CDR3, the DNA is TGCGCCAGCAGCCCCGCCAGGGCAAACACCATATATTTT.

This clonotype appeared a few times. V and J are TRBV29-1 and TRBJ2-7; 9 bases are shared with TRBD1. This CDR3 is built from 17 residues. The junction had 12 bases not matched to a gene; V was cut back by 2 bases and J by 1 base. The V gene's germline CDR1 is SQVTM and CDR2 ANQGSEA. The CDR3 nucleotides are TGCAGCGTTGAATCTAGATGGGCCGGGACAGGGTCCTACGAGCAGTACTTC. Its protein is CSVESRWAGTGSYEQYF.

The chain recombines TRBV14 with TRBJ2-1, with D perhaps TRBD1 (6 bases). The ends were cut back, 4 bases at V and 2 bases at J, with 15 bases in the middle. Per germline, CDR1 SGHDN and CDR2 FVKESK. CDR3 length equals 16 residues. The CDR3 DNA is TGTGCCAGCAGCCTGCGCCCAGGGGTCCCCTACAATGAGCAGTTCTTC. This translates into CASSLRPGVPYNEQFF. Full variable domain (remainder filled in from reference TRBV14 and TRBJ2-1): EAGVTQFPSHSVIEKGQTVTLRCDPISGHDNLYWYRRVMGKEIKFLLHFVKESKQDESGMPNNRFLAERTGGTYSTLKVQPAELEDSGVYFCASSLRPGVPYNEQFFGPGTRLTVL.

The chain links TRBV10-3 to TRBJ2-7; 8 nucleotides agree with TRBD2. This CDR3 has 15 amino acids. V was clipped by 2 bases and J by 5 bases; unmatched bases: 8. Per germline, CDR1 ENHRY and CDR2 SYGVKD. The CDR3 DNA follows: TGTGCCATCAGTGAGGGTCCTGGTAGCGGGAACGAGCAGTACTTC. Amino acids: CAISEGPGSGNEQYF.

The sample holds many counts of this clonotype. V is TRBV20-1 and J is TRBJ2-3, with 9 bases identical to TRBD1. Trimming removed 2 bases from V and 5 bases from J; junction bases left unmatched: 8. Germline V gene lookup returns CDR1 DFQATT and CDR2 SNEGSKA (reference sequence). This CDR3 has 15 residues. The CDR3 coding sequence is TGCAGTGCTAGACCGACAGGGGGTCAAATAGATACGCAGTATTTT. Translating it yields CSARPTGGQIDTQYF.

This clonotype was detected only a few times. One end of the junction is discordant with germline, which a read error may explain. DNA for the CDR3: TGTGCCAGCAGCTTAGATCGGACACCCATCCACTTT. Translating gives CASSLDRTPIHF. This chain joins TRBV7-9 and TRBJ1-6, with a weak D call TRBD1 (5 bases). This CDR3 comprises 12 residues. Germline assignment: CDR1 SEHNR and CDR2 FQNEAQ (reference sequence).

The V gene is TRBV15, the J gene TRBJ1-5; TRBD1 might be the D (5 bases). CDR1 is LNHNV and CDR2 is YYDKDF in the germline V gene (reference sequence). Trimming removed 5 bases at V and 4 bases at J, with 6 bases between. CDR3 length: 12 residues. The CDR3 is CATSEGNQPQHF. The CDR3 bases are TGTGCCACCAGCGAGGGGAATCAGCCCCAGCATTTT.

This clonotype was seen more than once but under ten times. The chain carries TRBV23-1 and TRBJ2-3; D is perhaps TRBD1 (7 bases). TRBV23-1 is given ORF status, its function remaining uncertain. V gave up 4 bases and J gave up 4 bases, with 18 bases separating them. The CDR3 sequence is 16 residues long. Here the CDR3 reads CASSRQGTGVPDTQYF. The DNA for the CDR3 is TGCGCCAGCAGTCGACAGGGTACGGGGGTACCAGATACGCAGTATTTT.

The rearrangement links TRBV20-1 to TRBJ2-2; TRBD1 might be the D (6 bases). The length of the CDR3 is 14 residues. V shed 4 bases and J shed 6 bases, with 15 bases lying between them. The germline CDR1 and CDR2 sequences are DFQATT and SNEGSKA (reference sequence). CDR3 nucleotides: TGCAGTGCTACCCGGGACCACAGGGCCGGGGAGCTGTTTTTT. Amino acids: CSATRDHRAGELFF.

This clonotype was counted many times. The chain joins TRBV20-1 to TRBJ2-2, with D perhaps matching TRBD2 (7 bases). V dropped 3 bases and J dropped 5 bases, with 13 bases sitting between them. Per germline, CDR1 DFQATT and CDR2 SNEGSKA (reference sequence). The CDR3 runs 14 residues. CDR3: CSARWGGRTGELFF. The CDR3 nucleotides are TGCAGTGCTAGGTGGGGGGGCAGGACCGGGGAGCTGTTTTTT.

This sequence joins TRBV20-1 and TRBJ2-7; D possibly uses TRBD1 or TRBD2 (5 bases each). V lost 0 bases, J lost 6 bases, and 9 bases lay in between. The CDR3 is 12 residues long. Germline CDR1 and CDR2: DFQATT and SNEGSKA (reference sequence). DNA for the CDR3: TGCAGTGCTAGAGATGGGGGTAGCGAGCAGTACTTC. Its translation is CSARDGGSEQYF.

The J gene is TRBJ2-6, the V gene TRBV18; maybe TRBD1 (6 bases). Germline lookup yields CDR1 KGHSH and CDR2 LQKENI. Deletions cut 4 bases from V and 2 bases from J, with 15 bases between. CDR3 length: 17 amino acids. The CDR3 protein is CASSLEAQGTGANVLTF. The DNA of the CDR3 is TGTGCCAGCTCACTAGAAGCTCAGGGGACTGGGGCCAACGTCCTGACTTTC.

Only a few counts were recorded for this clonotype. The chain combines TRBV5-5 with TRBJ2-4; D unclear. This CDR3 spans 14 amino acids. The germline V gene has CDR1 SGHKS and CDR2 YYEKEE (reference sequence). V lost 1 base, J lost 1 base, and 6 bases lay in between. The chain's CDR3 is CASSLSGAKNIQYF. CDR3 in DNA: TGTGCCAGCAGCTTGTCGGGCGCCAAAAACATTCAGTACTTC.

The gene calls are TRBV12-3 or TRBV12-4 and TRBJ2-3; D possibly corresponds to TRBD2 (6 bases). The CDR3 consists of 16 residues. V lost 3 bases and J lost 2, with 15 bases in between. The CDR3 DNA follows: TGTGCCAGCAGTTTTCCGTCTAGCGCCAACACAGATACGCAGTATTTT. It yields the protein CASSFPSSANTDTQYF.

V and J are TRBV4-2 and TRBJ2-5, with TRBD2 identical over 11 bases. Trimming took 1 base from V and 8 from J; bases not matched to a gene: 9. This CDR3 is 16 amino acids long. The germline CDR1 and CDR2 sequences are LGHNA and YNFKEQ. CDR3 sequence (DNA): TGTGCCAGCAGCCAAGTCACTAGCGGGGGAGGAGATACCCAGTACTTC. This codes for CASSQVTSGGGDTQYF.

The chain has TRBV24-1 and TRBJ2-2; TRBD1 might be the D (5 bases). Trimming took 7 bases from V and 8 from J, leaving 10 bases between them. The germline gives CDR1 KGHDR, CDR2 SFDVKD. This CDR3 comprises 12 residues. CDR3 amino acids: CATRTVSGELFF. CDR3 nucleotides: TGTGCCACCAGGACAGTTTCGGGGGAGCTGTTTTTT.

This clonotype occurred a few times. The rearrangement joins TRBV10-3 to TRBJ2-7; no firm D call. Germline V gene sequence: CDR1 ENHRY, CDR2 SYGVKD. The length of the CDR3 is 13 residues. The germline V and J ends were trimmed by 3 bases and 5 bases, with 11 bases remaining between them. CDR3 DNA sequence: TGTGCCATCAGTGATCTCGGTGGTGACGAGCAGTACTTC. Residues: CAISDLGGDEQYF.

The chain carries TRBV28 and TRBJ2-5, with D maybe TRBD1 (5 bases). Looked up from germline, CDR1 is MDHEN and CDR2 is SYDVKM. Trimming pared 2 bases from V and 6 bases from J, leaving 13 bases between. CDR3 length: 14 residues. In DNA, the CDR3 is TGTGCCAGCAGTTTACAGGCAGGGTGGAAGACCCAGTACTTC. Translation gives CASSLQAGWKTQYF.

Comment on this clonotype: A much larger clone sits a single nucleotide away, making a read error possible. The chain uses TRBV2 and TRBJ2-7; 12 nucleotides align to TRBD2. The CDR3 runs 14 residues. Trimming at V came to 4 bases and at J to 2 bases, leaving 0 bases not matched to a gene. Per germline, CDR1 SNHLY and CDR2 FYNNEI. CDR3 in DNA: TGTGCCAGCAGTGGGACTAGCGGGACCTACGAGCAGTACTTC. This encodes CASSGTSGTYEQYF.

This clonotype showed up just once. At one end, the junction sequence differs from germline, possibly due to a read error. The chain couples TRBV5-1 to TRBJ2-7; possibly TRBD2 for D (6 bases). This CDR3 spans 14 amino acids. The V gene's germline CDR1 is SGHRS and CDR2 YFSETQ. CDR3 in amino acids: CASSFYGGSYEQYF. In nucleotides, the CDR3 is TGTGCCAGCAGCTTTTACGGGGGCTCCTACGAGCAGTACTTC.

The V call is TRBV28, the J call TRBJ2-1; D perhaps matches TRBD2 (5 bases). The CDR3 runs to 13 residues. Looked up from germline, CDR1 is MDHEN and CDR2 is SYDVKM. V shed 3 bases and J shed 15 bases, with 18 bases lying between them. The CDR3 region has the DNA TGTGCCAGCAGTTTCCGAGACTACGATTCCCGGTTCTTC. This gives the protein CASSFRDYDSRFF.

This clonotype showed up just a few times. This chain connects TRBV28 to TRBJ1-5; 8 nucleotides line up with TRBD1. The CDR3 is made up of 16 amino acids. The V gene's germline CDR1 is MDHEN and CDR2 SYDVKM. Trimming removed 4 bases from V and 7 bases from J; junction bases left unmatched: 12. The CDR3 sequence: CASSSAGGAFSQPQHF. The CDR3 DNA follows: TGTGCCAGCAGTTCGGCAGGGGGCGCCTTTAGCCAGCCCCAGCATTTT.

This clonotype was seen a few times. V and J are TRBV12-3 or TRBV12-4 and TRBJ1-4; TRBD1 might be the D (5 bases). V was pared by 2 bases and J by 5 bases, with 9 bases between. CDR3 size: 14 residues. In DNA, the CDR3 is TGTGCCAGCAGTTTACATGGGGCGAATGAAAAACTGTTTTTT. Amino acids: CASSLHGANEKLFF.

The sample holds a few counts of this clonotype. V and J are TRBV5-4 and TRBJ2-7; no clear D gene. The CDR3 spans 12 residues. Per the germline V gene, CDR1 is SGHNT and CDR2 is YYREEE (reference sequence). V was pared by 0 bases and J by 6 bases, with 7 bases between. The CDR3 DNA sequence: TGTGCCAGCAGCTTGGCTTCAGGCGAGCAGTACTTC. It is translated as CASSLASGEQYF.

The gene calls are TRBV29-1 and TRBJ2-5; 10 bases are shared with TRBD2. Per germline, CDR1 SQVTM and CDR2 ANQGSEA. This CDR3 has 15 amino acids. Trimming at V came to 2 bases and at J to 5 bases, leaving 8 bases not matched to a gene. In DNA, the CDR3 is TGCAGCGTTGAATATTCTAGCGGGGGTGGGGAGACCCAGTACTTC. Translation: CSVEYSSGGGETQYF.

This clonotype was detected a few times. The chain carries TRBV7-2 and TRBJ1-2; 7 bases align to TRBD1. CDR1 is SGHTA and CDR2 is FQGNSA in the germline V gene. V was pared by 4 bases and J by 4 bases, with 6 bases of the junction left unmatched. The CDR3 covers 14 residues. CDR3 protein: CASSSRRDSYGYTF. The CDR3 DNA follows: TGTGCCAGCAGCTCACGCCGGGACAGCTATGGCTACACCTTC.

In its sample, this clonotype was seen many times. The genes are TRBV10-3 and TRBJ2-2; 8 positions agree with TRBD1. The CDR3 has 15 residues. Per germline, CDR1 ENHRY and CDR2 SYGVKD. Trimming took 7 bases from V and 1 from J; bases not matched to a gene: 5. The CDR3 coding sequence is TGTGCCATCAAGAGGGGACAGGTGAACACCGGGGAGCTGTTTTTT. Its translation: CAIKRGQVNTGELFF.

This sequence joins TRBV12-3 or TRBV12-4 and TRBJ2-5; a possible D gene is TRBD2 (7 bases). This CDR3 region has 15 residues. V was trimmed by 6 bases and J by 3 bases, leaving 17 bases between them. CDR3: CASRRSAGAEETQYF. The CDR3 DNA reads TGTGCCAGCAGGCGCAGTGCGGGGGCCGAAGAGACCCAGTACTTC.